The rows below give T cell receptor beta chains drawn from one sample of a study of blood T cell repertoires in COVID-19. Assay used: immunoSEQ multiplex PCR; TCRdb lists only in-frame clones, some missing. This table holds some 99,000 clones, about 90% found once. The sample taken for sequencing was peripheral blood. These receptors all come from a human donor with COVID-19, enrolled during active disease. The donor label of this sample is uncertain. Both conserved end residues are part of each CDR3. Each record gives: J gene, V gene, D gene, clone size, CDR3 DNA, CDR3 protein. The D gene is left open where the match is weak. Some rows have no size entry. The others give once, few or many, or a class for an expanded clone.

>TRBJ1-6|TRBV14|-|-
TGTGCCAGCAGCCATAGAAGGGGCCGGTCACCCCTCCACTTT
CASSHRRGRSPLHF
>TRBJ1-1|TRBV11-2|-|-
TGTGCCAGCAGTACCCCAGGGGACCAGCCCAACACTGAAGCTTTCTTT
CASSTPGDQPNTEAFF
>TRBJ2-2|TRBV27|-|-
TGTGCCAGCAAGTTCCTACGGGACACCTACACCGGGGAGCTGTTTTTT
CASKFLRDTYTGELFF
>TRBJ2-1|TRBV3-1/TRBV3-2|-|-
TGTGCCAGCAGCCAAACTGTCTCCTACAATGAGCAGTTCTTC
CASSQTVSYNEQFF
>TRBJ1-2|TRBV18|-|-
TGTGCCAGCTCACGCGGGATAGGCTACACCTTC
CASSRGIGYTF
>TRBJ2-7|TRBV19|-|-
TGTGCCAGTAGCCCAAATTCAGTTTTCTACGAGCAGTACTTC
CASSPNSVFYEQYF
>TRBJ2-7|TRBV10-3|TRBD1|-
TGTGCCATCAGTGGAGGTCGACAGGGGCAGTACTTC
CAISGGRQGQYF
>TRBJ1-3|TRBV4-1|-|-
TGCGCCAGCAGCCAAGATCCCGGGTGGGGAAACACCATATATTTT
CASSQDPGWGNTIYF
>TRBJ2-5|TRBV2|TRBD2|-
TGTGCCGTAACGCCCGGGACTAGTCGACAAGAGACCCAGTACTTC
CAVTPGTSRQETQYF
>TRBJ1-5|TRBV19|-|-
TGTGCCAGTAGTATGAAGAGGGATAACCGGGATCAGCCCCAGCATTTT
CASSMKRDNRDQPQHF
>TRBJ1-4|TRBV9|TRBD1|-
TGTGCCAGCAGCGTACAGGGGGCTGATGAAAAACTGTTTTTT
CASSVQGADEKLFF
>TRBJ1-1|TRBV4-1|-|-
TGCGCCAGCAGCCAACCAGGGAGGGCTGAAGCTTTCTTT
CASSQPGRAEAFF
>TRBJ2-1|TRBV5-1|TRBD2|once
TGCGCCAGCAGCATTAGCGGGGGATCCTACAATGAGCAGTTCTTC
CASSISGGSYNEQFF
>TRBJ1-1|TRBV28|TRBD1|once
TGTGCCAGCAGAAGAGGGGGCGCGACGAACACTGAAGCTTTCTTT
CASRRGGATNTEAFF
>TRBJ2-7|TRBV7-9|TRBD2|once
TGTGCCAGCAGGAAGCGGGGGGGCCGTGAGCAGTACTTC
CASRKRGGREQYF
>TRBJ2-5|TRBV5-1|TRBD2|-
TGCGCCAGCAGCCCCCCCGTAGCGGGAGAAGAGACCCAGTACTTC
CASSPPVAGEETQYF
>TRBJ1-1|TRBV5-1|-|-
TGCGCCACGAACTTCGACACGAACACTGAAGCTTTCTTT
CATNFDTNTEAFF
>TRBJ1-2|TRBV7-3|-|-
TGTGCCAGCAGCTCCCAGGGTTGGCAGAACTATGGCTACACCTTC
CASSSQGWQNYGYTF
>TRBJ1-3|TRBV5-1|-|-
TGCGCCAGCAGCTTGGGGGGGGTAACCCCTGGAAACACCATATATTTT
CASSLGGVTPGNTIYF
>TRBJ1-2|TRBV29-1|-|-
TGCAGCGGTGGACAGTTAGGCGGCTACACCTTC
CSGGQLGGYTF
>TRBJ2-1|TRBV6-5|-|-
TGTGCCAGCAGCCCCTGGGAAGGAGGGTACAATGAGCAGTTCTTC
CASSPWEGGYNEQFF
>TRBJ2-4|TRBV5-4|-|-
TGTGCCAGCAGCGTACAGGGTACCAAAAACATTCAGTACTTC
CASSVQGTKNIQYF
>TRBJ1-6|TRBV5-5|-|-
TGTGCCAGCAGCTTGGAGGGAGGGGGGACACCCCTCCACTTT
CASSLEGGGTPLHF
>TRBJ2-1|TRBV7-2|TRBD2|-
TGTGCCAGAATGAGCGGGAGCGCCTGGCACAATGAGCAGTTCTTC
CARMSGSAWHNEQFF
>TRBJ1-2|TRBV29-1|-|-
TGCAGCGTTGAAGGGGGCAGGGGAATGAACGGCTACACCTTC
CSVEGGRGMNGYTF
>TRBJ1-1|TRBV19|-|few
TGTGCCACAAGGGGGGGCCCATCAATGAACACTGAAGCTTTCTTT
CATRGGPSMNTEAFF
>TRBJ2-2|TRBV5-1|TRBD1|-
TGCGCCAGCAGCTTTGGACAGGGGGAAACCGGGGAGCTGTTTTTT
CASSFGQGETGELFF
>TRBJ2-5|TRBV24-1|TRBD2|-
TGTGCCACCAGTGACCACTCTAGCGGTCAAGAGACCCAGTACTTC
CATSDHSSGQETQYF
>TRBJ2-2|TRBV5-1|TRBD1|few
TGCGCCAGCCAACAGGGGGCCGGCGGCGGGGAGCTGTTTTTT
CASQQGAGGGELFF
>TRBJ1-2|TRBV11-2|TRBD1|-
TGTGCCAGCAGCCGATCCGGGACAGGGGTCTATGGCTACACCTTC
CASSRSGTGVYGYTF
>TRBJ1-2|TRBV23-1|-|-
TGCGCCAGCAGCCCTTCTCGGGGAGGGACCGACTATGGCTACACCTTC
CASSPSRGGTDYGYTF
>TRBJ1-4|TRBV11-2|TRBD1|-
TGTGCCAGCAGCTTGACAGGGCCAAATGAAAAACTGTTTTTT
CASSLTGPNEKLFF
>TRBJ2-2|TRBV9|-|-
TGTGCCAGCAGGAGGGATACCGGGGAGCTGTTTTTT
CASRRDTGELFF
>TRBJ2-7|TRBV11-3|-|-
TGTGCCAGCAGCTTTAGTTTCCTAGATCGCGAGCAGTACTTC
CASSFSFLDREQYF
>TRBJ2-7|TRBV5-6|-|-
TGTGCCAGCAGCCGCGAAACAGGGTTGGGGGAGCAGTACTTC
CASSRETGLGEQYF
>TRBJ2-5|TRBV5-1|-|-
TGCGCCAGCAGCCCCCGGATTGCGGGAGAGACCCAGTACTTC
CASSPRIAGETQYF
>TRBJ2-2|TRBV2|TRBD1|-
TGTGCCAGCAGTCCAGGGGGTAACACCGGGGAGCTGTTTTTT
CASSPGGNTGELFF
>TRBJ2-1|TRBV11-3|-|-
TGTGCCAGCCGCACGCGGTCCTACAATGAGCAGTTCTTC
CASRTRSYNEQFF
>TRBJ2-2|TRBV18|-|-
TGTGCCAGCTCACCTTCCGGGACTCAGACCGGGGAGCTGTTTTTT
CASSPSGTQTGELFF
>TRBJ2-1|TRBV27|TRBD1|-
TGTGCCAGCAGTGGACAGGGTCCCTACAATGAGCAGTTCTTC
CASSGQGPYNEQFF
>TRBJ2-2|TRBV12-3/TRBV12-4|-|-
TGTGCCAGCAGTTTTGTCGCCGGGGAGCTGTTTTTT
CASSFVAGELFF
>TRBJ1-2|TRBV11-2|-|-
TGTGCCAGCAGCTTAGACTTACGGGTTGGCTACACCTTC
CASSLDLRVGYTF
>TRBJ2-5|TRBV7-8|-|-
TGTGCCAGCAGCCCGAGGGAGACCCAGTACTTC
CASSPRETQYF
>TRBJ1-6|TRBV2|-|-
TGTGCCAGCAGTGAAAGGCAGGTGTTGTCCTATAATTCACCCCTCCACTTT
CASSERQVLSYNSPLHF
>TRBJ1-2|TRBV3-1/TRBV3-2|TRBD1|-
TGTGCCAGCAGCCAGTTGACAGGGGCGGGCTATGGCTACACCTTC
CASSQLTGAGYGYTF
>TRBJ1-2|TRBV5-1|-|once
TGCGCCAGCAGGACCGGACAGATGAACTATGGCTACACCTTC
CASRTGQMNYGYTF
>TRBJ2-1|TRBV7-9|TRBD1|-
TGTGCCAGCAGCGCCCGGGACAGCGGCAATGAGCAGTTCTTC
CASSARDSGNEQFF
>TRBJ1-1|TRBV7-9|TRBD1|-
TGTGCCAGCAGCTTACAGGGGGCGAACACTGAAGCTTTCTTT
CASSLQGANTEAFF
>TRBJ1-2|TRBV19|-|-
TGTGCCAGTACGCCCCGGGGGGGCGTCTATGGCTACACCTTC
CASTPRGGVYGYTF
>TRBJ2-7|TRBV5-1|TRBD2|-
TGCGCCAGCAGCTTGACTAGCGGGTCTTACGAGCAGTACTTC
CASSLTSGSYEQYF
>TRBJ2-1|TRBV11-2|-|-
TGTGCCAGCAGCCCCGAAGTAGGGCAGGGAAACTACAATGAGCAGTTCTTC
CASSPEVGQGNYNEQFF
>TRBJ2-1|TRBV11-2|TRBD1|-
TGTGCCAGCAGCCGGGACAGGGGGGACTACAATGAGCAGTTCTTC
CASSRDRGDYNEQFF
>TRBJ1-1|TRBV4-1|TRBD1|-
TGCGCCAGCAGCCAACCAGGGGGTAAGACTGAAGCTTTCTTT
CASSQPGGKTEAFF
>TRBJ2-1|TRBV28|TRBD1|-
TGTGCCAGCAGCACTACCGGGACAGCGACCTACAATGAGCAGTTCTTC
CASSTTGTATYNEQFF
>TRBJ1-1|TRBV7-6|-|-
TGTGCCAGCAGCGCAGGGATCCTGAACACTGAAGCTTTCTTT
CASSAGILNTEAFF
>TRBJ1-4|TRBV7-2|-|-
TGTGCCAGCAGCTTGGCAGGAAGGAATGAAAAACTGTTTTTT
CASSLAGRNEKLFF
>TRBJ2-5|TRBV11-3|TRBD2|-
TGTGCCAGCAGCTCGGCTTGGACTAGCGTCCAAGAGACCCAGTACTTC
CASSSAWTSVQETQYF
>TRBJ2-7|TRBV2|TRBD1|-
TGTGCCAGCAGGGAGGACAGGGGCTACGAGCAGTACTTC
CASREDRGYEQYF